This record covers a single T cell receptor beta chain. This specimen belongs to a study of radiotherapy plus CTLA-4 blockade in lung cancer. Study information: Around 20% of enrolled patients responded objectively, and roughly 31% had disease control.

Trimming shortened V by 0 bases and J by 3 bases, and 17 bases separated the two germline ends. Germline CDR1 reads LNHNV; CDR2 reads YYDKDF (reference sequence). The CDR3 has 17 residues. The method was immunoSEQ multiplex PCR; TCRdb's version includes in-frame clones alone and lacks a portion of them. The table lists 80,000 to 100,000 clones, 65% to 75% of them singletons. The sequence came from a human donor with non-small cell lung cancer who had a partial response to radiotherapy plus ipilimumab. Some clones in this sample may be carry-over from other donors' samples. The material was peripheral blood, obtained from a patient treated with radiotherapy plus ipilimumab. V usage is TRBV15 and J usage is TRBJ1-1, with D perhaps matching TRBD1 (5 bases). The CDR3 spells CATSRDLGIQGDTEAFF. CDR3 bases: TGTGCCACCAGCAGAGATCTAGGAATTCAGGGTGACACTGAAGCTTTCTTT.